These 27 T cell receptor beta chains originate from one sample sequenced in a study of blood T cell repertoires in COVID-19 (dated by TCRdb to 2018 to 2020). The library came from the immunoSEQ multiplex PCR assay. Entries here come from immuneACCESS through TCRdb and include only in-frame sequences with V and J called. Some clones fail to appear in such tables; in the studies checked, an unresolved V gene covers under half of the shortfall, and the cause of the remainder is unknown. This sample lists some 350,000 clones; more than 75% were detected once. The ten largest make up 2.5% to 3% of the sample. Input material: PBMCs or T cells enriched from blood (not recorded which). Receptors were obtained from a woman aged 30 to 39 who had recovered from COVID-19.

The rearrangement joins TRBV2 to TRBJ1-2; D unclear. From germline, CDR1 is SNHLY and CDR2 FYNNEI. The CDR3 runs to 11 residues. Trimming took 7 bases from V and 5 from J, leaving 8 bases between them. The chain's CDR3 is CASTGGYGYTF. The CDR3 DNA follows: TGTGCCAGCACCGGCGGATATGGCTACACCTTC.

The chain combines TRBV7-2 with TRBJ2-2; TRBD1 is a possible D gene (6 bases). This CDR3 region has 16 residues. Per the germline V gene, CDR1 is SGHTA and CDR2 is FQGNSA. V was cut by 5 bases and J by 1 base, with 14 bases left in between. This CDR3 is CASSPGVLGNTGELFF. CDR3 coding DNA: TGTGCCAGCAGCCCAGGGGTACTAGGGAACACCGGGGAGCTGTTTTTT.

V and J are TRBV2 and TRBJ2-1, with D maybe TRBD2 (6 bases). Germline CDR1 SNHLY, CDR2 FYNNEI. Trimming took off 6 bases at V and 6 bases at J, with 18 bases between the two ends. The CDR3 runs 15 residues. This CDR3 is CASRITGVRGNEQFF. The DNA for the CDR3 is TGTGCCAGCAGAATAACGGGAGTTAGGGGCAATGAGCAGTTCTTC. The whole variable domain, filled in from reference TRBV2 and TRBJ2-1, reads EPEVTQTPSHQVTQMGQEVILRCVPISNHLYFYWYRQILGQKVEFLVSFYNNEISEKSEIFDDQFSVERPDGSNFTLKIRSTKLEDSAMYFCASRITGVRGNEQFFGPGTRLTVL.

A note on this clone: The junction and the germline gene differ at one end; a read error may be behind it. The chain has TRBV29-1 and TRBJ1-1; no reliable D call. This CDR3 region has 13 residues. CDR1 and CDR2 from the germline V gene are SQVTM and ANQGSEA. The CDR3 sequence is CSVAGRLKTEAFF. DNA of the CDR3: TGCAGCGTTGCTGGGCGATTGAAAACTGAAGCTTTCTTT.

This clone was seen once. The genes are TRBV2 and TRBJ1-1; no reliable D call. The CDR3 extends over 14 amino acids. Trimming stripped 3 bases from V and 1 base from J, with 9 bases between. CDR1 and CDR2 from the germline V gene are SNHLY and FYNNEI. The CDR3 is CASSDPTRNTEAFF. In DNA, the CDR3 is TGTGCCAGCAGTGACCCCACAAGGAACACTGAAGCTTTCTTT.

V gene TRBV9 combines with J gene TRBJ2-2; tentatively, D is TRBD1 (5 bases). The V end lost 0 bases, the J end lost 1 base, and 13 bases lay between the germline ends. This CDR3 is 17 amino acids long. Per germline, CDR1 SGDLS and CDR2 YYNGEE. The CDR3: CASSVAGRDRNTGELFF. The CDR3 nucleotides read TGTGCCAGCAGCGTAGCAGGCAGGGATCGGAACACCGGGGAGCTGTTTTTT. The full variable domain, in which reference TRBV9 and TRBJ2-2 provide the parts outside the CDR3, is DSGVTQTPKHLITATGQRVTLRCSPRSGDLSVYWYQQSLDQGLQFLIQYYNGEERAKGNILERFSAQQFPDLHSELNLSSLELGDSALYFCASSVAGRDRNTGELFFGEGSRLTVL.

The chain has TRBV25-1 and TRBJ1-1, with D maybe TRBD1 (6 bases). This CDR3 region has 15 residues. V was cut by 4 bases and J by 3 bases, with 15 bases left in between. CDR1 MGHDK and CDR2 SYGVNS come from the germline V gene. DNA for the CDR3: TGTGCCAGCAGTGCCTTCACAGGGCGGGACACTGAAGCTTTCTTT. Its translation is CASSAFTGRDTEAFF.

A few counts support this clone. In nucleotides, the CDR3 is TGCAGCGCCGGGGGGACAGGGGATCAGCCCCAGCATTTT. It is translated as CSAGGTGDQPQHF. J is TRBJ1-5 and V is TRBV29-1, with 10 positions matching TRBD1. Germline V gene data show CDR1 as SQVTM and CDR2 as ANQGSEA. The CDR3 has 13 residues. Trimming took 7 bases from V and 5 from J; bases not matched to a gene: 5.

CDR3 region: CAISGDKSGNTIYF. CDR3 bases: TGTGCCATCAGTGGGGACAAGTCCGGAAACACCATATATTTT. The genes are TRBV10-3 and TRBJ1-3; tentatively, D is TRBD1 (6 bases). The CDR3 contains 14 residues. V gave up 4 bases and J gave up 4 bases, with 11 bases separating them. The germline V gene encodes CDR1 ENHRY and CDR2 SYGVKD.

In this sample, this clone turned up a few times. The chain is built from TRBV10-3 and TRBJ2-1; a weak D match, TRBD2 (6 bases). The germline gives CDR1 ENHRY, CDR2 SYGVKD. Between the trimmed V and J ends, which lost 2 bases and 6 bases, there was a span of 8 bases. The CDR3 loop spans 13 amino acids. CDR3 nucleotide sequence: TGTGCCATCAGTGAGATGACTAGCAATGAGCAGTTCTTC. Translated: CAISEMTSNEQFF.

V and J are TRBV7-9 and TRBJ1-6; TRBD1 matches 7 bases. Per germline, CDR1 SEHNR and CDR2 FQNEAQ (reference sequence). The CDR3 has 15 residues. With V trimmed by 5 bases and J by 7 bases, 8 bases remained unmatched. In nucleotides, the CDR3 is TGTGCCAGCAGCCAACATGACAGGGAGAATTCACCCCTCCACTTT. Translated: CASSQHDRENSPLHF.

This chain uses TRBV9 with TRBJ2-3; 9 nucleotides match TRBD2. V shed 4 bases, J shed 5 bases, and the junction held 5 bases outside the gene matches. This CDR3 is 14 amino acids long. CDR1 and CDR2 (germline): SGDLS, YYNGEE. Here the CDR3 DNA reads TGTGCCAGCAGCCCGACTAGCGGTAAAGATACGCAGTATTTT. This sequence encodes CASSPTSGKDTQYF.

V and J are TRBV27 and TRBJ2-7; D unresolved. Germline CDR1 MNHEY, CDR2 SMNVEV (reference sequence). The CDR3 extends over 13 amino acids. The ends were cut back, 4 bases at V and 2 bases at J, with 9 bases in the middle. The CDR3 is CASSSRNAYEQYF. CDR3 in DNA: TGTGCCAGCAGTTCCAGAAATGCCTACGAGCAGTACTTC.

CDR3 coding DNA: TGCGCCAGCAGCTTGTCTCCCAATGAGCAGTTCTTC. Protein: CASSLSPNEQFF. This chain connects TRBV5-1 to TRBJ2-1; D remains unclear. CDR3 length: 12 residues. CDR1 is SGHRS, CDR2 YFSETQ, per germline. V lost 1 base and J 6 bases, leaving 5 bases between the germline ends.

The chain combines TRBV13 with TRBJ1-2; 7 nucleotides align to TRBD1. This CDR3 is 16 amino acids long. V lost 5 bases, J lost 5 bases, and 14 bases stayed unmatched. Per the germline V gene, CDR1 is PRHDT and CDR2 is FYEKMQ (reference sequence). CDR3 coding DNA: TGTGCCAGCAGCGCACGGGGACAGTTCCTTTGGTATGGCTACACCTTC. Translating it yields CASSARGQFLWYGYTF.

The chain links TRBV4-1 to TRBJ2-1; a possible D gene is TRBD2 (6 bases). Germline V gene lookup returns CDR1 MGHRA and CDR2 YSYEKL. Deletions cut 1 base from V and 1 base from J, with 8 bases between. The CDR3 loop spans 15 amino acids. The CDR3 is CASSQASESYNEQFF. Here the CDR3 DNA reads TGCGCCAGCAGCCAAGCTAGCGAATCCTACAATGAGCAGTTCTTC.

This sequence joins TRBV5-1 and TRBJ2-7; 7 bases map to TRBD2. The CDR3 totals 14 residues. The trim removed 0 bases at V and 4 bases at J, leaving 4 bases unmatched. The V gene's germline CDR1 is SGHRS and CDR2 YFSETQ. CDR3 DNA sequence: TGCGCCAGCAGCTTGGGACTAGCAGATTACGAGCAGTACTTC. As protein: CASSLGLADYEQYF. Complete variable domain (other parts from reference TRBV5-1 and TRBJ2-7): KAGVTQTPRYLIKTRGQQVTLSCSPISGHRSVSWYQQTPGQGLQFLFEYFSETQRNKGNFPGRFSGRQFSNSRSEMNVSTLELGDSALYLCASSLGLADYEQYFGPGTRLTVT.

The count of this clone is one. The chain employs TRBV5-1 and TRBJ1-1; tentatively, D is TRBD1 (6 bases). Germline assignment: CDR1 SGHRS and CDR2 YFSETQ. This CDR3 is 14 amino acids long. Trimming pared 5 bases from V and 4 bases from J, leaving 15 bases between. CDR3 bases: TGCGCCAGCAGTTCCCAGGGGACGGGCACTGAAGCTTTCTTT. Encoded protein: CASSSQGTGTEAFF.

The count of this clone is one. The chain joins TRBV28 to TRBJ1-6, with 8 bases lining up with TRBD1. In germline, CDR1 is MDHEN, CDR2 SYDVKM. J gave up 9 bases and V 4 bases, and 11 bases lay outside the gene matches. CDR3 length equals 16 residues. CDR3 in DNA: TGTGCCAGCAGTTCCTATCCACAGGGGGGGCGTTCACCCCTCCACTTT. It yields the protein CASSSYPQGGRSPLHF.

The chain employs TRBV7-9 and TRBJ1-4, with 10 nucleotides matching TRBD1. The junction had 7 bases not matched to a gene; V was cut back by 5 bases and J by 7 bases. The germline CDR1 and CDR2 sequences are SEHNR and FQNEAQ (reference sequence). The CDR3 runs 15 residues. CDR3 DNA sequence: TGTGCCAGCAGCGGCTGGACAGGGGGAACTGAAAAACTGTTTTTT. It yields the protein CASSGWTGGTEKLFF.

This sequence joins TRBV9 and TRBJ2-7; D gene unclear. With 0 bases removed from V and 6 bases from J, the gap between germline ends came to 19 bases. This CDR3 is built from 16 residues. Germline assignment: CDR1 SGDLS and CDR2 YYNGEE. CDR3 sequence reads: CASSVDSRAPAFEQYF. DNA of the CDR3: TGTGCCAGCAGCGTAGATTCACGTGCCCCAGCGTTCGAGCAGTACTTC.

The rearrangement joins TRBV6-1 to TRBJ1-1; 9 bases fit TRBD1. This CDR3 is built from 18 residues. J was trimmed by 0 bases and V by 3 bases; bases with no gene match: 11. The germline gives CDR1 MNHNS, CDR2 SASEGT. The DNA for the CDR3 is TGTGCCAGCAGTGATTGGGGACAGGGCGATTATCTGAACACTGAAGCTTTCTTT. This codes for CASSDWGQGDYLNTEAFF.

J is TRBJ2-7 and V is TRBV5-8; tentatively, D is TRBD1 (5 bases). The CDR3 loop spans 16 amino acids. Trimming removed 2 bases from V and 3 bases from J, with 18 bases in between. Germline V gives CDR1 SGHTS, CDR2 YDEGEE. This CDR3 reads CASSLRIDRSVYEQYF. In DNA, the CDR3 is TGTGCCAGCAGCTTAAGAATAGACAGATCCGTCTACGAGCAGTACTTC.

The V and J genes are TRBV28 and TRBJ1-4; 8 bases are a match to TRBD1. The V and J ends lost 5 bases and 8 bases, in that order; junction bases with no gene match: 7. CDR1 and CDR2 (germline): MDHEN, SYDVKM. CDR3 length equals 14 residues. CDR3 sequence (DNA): TGTGCCAGCAGTCGCGGACAGGGTCGGGAAAAACTGTTTTTT. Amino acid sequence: CASSRGQGREKLFF.

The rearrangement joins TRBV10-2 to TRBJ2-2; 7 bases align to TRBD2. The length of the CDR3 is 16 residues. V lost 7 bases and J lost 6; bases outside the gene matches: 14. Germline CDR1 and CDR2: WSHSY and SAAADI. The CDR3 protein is CASTPWGRVVAGELFF. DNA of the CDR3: TGCGCCAGCACCCCCTGGGGGAGGGTAGTGGCCGGGGAGCTGTTTTTT.

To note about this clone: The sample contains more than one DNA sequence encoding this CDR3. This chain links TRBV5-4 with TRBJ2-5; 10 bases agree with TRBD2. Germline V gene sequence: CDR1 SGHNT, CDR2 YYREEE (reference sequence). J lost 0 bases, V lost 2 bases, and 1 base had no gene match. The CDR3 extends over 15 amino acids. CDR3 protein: CASSLAGGYQETQYF. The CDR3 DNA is TGTGCCAGCAGCTTAGCGGGGGGGTACCAAGAGACCCAGTACTTC.

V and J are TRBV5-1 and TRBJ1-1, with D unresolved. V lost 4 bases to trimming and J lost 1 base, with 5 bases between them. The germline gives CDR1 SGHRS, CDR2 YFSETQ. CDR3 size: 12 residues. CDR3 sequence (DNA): TGCGCCAGCAGCCCCTCGAACACTGAAGCTTTCTTT. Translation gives CASSPSNTEAFF.